This T cell receptor (beta chain) was sequenced during a study of CD8 T cells in Susac syndrome. Study findings and constraints: It was acknowledged in the study that the number of individuals who were included in its TCR sequencing and HLA analysis was relatively small.

With random hexamers, reverse transcription was performed on roughly 0.45 to 1 ug of RNA. Amplification of the TCR beta CDR3 was carried out by immunoSEQ multiplex PCR, which spanned a total of 54 Vbeta and 13 Jbeta segments. TCRdb redid the calling of the immunoSEQ multiplex PCR reads with MiXCR, one entry per CDR3 protein. The sample includes about 190,000 distinct CDR3 sequences, approximately 93% of them seen just once. This clonotype showed up just once. The antigen is unknown. Germline V CDR1 and CDR2: SGHAT, FQDESV (reference sequence). The CDR3 totals 15 residues. V lost 4 bases to trimming and J lost 4 bases; unmatched junction nucleotides: 9. TCR beta sequencing covered blood CD8+ and CD4+ T cells. It was healthy donors who served as the controls, matched for age and sex.

This chain connects TRBV11-1 to TRBJ1-1; 7 nucleotides align to TRBD1. Material: CD4+ T cells from PBMCs. This sequence originates from a human donor in good health. CDR3 residues: CASSSTTRGTTEAFF. CDR3 sequence (DNA): TGTGCCAGCAGCTCCACGACCAGGGGGACCACTGAAGCTTTCTTT. Complete variable domain (other parts from reference TRBV11-1 and TRBJ1-1): EAEVAQSPRYKITEKSQAVAFWCDPISGHATLYWYRQILGQGPELLVQFQDESVVDDSQLPKDRFSAERLKGVDSTLKIQPAELGDSAMYLCASSSTTRGTTEAFFGQGTRLTVV.